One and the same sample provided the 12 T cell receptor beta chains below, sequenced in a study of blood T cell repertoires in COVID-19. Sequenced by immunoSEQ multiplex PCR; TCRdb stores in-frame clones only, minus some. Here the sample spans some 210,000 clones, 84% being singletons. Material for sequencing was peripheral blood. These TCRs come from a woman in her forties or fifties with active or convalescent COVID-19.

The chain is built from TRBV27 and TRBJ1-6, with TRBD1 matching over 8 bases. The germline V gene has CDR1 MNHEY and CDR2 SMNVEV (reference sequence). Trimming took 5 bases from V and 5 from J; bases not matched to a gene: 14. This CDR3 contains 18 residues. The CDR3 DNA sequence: TGTGCCAGCAGTCCGTCGAGAGGGACAGGAAATAATAATTCACCCCTCCACTTT. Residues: CASSPSRGTGNNNSPLHF.

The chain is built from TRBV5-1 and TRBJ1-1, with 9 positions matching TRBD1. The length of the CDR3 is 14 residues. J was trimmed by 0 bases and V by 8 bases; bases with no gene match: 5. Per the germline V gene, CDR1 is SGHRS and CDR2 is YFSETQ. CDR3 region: CASAQGAVNTEAFF. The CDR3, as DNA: TGCGCCAGTGCACAGGGGGCTGTGAACACTGAAGCTTTCTTT. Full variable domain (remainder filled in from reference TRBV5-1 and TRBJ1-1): KAGVTQTPRYLIKTRGQQVTLSCSPISGHRSVSWYQQTPGQGLQFLFEYFSETQRNKGNFPGRFSGRQFSNSRSEMNVSTLELGDSALYLCASAQGAVNTEAFFGQGTRLTVV.

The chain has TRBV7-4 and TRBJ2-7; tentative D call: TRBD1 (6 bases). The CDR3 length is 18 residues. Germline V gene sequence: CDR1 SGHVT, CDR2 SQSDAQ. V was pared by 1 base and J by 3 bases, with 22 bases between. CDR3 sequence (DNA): TGTGCCAGCAGCTTAGTGACGAGACAGGTCCCACACTTCTACGAGCAGTACTTC. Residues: CASSLVTRQVPHFYEQYF.

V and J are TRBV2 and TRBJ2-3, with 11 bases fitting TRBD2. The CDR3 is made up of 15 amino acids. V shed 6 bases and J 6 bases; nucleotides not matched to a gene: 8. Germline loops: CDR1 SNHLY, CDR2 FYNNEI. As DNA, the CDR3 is TGTGCCAGCAGACTAGCGGGGGCCCTACGGGATACGCAGTATTTT. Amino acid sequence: CASRLAGALRDTQYF.

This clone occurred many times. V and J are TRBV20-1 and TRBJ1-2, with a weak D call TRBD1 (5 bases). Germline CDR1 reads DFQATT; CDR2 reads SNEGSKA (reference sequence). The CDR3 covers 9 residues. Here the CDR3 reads CRGLYGYTF. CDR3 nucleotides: TGCAGGGGGCTGTACGGCTACACCTTC.

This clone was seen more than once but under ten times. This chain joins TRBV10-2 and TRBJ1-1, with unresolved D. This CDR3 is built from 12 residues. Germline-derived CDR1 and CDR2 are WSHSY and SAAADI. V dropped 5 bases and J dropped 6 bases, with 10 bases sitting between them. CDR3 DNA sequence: TGCGCCAGCAGTTTCGGGGTTTCTGAAGCTTTCTTT. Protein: CASSFGVSEAFF.

This CDR3 reads CASSGLTGGLKNTEAFF. In DNA form, the CDR3 reads TGTGCCAGCAGTGGACTAACAGGGGGACTCAAGAACACTGAAGCTTTCTTT. This chain links TRBV28 with TRBJ1-1; 8 nucleotides agree with TRBD1. Per germline, CDR1 MDHEN and CDR2 SYDVKM. The CDR3 spans 17 residues. With V trimmed by 5 bases and J by 1 base, 12 bases remained unmatched.

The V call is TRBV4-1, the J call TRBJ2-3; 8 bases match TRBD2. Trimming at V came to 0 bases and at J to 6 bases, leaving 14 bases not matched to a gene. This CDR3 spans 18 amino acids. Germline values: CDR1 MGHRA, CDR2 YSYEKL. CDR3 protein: CASSQETAAGGKRDTQYF. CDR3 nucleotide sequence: TGCGCCAGCAGCCAAGAAACGGCTGCGGGAGGAAAACGGGATACGCAGTATTTT.

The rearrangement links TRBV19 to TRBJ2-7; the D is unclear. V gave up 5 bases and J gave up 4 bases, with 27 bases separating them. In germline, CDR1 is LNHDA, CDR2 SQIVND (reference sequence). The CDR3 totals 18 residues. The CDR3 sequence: CASSVGLTRGGSTYEQYF. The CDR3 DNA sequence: TGTGCCAGTAGTGTTGGGTTAACTCGCGGTGGGTCGACTTACGAGCAGTACTTC. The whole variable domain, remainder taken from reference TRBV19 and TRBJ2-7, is DGGITQSPKYLFRKEGQNVTLSCEQNLNHDAMYWYRQDPGQGLRLIYYSQIVNDFQKGDIAEGYSVSREKKESFPLTVTSAQKNPTAFYLCASSVGLTRGGSTYEQYFGPGTRLTVT.

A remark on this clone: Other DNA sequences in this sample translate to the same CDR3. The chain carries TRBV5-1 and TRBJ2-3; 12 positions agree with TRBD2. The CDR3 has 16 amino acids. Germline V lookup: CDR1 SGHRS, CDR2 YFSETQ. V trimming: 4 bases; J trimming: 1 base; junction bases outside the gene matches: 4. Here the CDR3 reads CASSLGLAGGTDTQYF. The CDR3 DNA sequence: TGCGCCAGCAGCCTGGGACTAGCGGGTGGCACAGATACGCAGTATTTT.

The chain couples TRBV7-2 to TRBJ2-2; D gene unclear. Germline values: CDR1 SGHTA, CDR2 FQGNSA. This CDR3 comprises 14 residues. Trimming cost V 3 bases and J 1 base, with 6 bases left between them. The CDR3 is CASSLSRNTGELFF. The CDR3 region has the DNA TGTGCCAGCAGCTTGAGCCGGAACACCGGGGAGCTGTTTTTT.

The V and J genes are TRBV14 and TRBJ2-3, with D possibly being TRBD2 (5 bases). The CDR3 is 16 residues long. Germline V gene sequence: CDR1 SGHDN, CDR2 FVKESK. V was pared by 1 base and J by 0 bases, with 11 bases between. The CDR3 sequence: CASSQGRADSTDTQYF. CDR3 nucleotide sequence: TGTGCCAGCAGCCAAGGCCGAGCGGATAGCACAGATACGCAGTATTTT.